The sequence of this T cell receptor (beta chain) was determined in a study of T cell repertoires in cytomegalovirus infection. Study as a whole: Public TCR beta signature analysis indicated the presence of both CMV infection and matching HLA type.

TCRdb processed the reads anew with MiXCR; each CDR3 protein has one entry. The top ten clones hold around 13% of a sample with some 800,000 distinct CDR3 sequences, 25% to 30% of them seen once. This clonotype came up many times. Antigen unknown. Sequencing was performed on cultured CD8+ T cells from PBMCs, taken from culture after CMV antigen stimulation. The receptor was isolated from a human donor in good health (CMV status not recorded). Some clones in this sample may be carry-over from other donors' samples.

The CDR3 loop is CASSFPETTDRRHTGELFF. CDR3 in DNA: TGTGCCAGCAGCTTCCCCGAGACAACCGACAGGCGACACACCGGGGAGCTGTTTTTT. V usage is TRBV7-2 and J usage is TRBJ2-2; possible D gene TRBD1, 6 bases. Between the trimmed V and J ends, which lost 3 bases and 3 bases, there was a span of 23 bases. In germline, CDR1 is SGHTA, CDR2 FQGNSA. This CDR3 is built from 19 residues.